Following are 29 T cell receptor beta chains from one sample sequenced in a study of T cell clones after liver transplantation. Sequencing was performed with immunoSEQ multiplex PCR; in TCRdb, only in-frame clones are kept and a portion is missing. The table includes under 130,000 clones, 84% detected once. The sequences come from CD4+ T cells from blood, collected around 4 years after liver transplant. These receptors were collected from a human patient who received a liver transplant. Some T cells may be graft donor cells.

V and J are TRBV9 and TRBJ2-1; no clear D gene. V lost 0 bases and J lost 9, with 16 bases in between. The CDR3 extends over 15 amino acids. The germline gives CDR1 SGDLS, CDR2 YYNGEE. The CDR3 reads CASSVDVGIGSEQFF. The CDR3, as DNA: TGTGCCAGCAGCGTAGACGTGGGAATCGGCAGTGAGCAGTTCTTC.

This sequence joins TRBV19 and TRBJ1-5; D is perhaps TRBD1 (5 bases). Germline CDR1 is LNHDA and CDR2 is SQIVND (reference sequence). This CDR3 is 15 amino acids long. The V gene lost 5 bases and the J gene lost 6 bases, with 17 bases spanning the gap. The CDR3 sequence is CASSAGRDGAQPQHF. Written as DNA, the CDR3 is TGTGCCAGTAGTGCAGGCAGGGATGGGGCTCAGCCCCAGCATTTT.

The V call is TRBV27, the J call TRBJ1-3; no clear D. The germline V gene has CDR1 MNHEY and CDR2 SMNVEV (reference sequence). Deletions cut 1 base from V and 0 bases from J, with 13 bases between. The CDR3 has 17 amino acids. DNA of the CDR3: TGTGCCAGCAGTTTATTTGCTCCAACCAACTCTGGAAACACCATATATTTT. Translation: CASSLFAPTNSGNTIYF.

V usage is TRBV4-2 and J usage is TRBJ1-1, with D hard to call. This CDR3 has 14 residues. V dropped 1 base and J dropped 1 base, with 7 bases sitting between them. Looked up from germline, CDR1 is LGHNA and CDR2 is YNFKEQ. The CDR3 reads CASSQGEGNTEAFF. The CDR3 bases are TGTGCCAGCAGCCAAGGAGAGGGGAACACTGAAGCTTTCTTT.

The rearrangement links TRBV9 to TRBJ2-7; 9 bases are a match to TRBD1. Germline CDR1 reads SGDLS; CDR2 reads YYNGEE. Trimming took 3 bases from V and 4 from J; bases not matched to a gene: 11. The CDR3 totals 16 residues. The CDR3 loop reads CASSASGTGREYEQYF. For the CDR3, the DNA is TGTGCCAGCAGCGCCTCCGGGACAGGGCGAGAGTACGAGCAGTACTTC.

Only one count was recorded for this clone. This sequence joins TRBV11-3 and TRBJ2-1; 8 bases are a match to TRBD2. The V and J ends lost 1 base and 4 bases, in that order; junction bases with no gene match: 6. Looked up from germline, CDR1 is SGHNT and CDR2 is YENEEA. The CDR3 is 16 residues long. Here the CDR3 reads CASSLGSASGYNEQFF. The CDR3 bases are TGTGCCAGCAGCTTAGGATCGGCTAGCGGGTACAATGAGCAGTTCTTC.

This chain uses TRBV18 with TRBJ1-2; D gene ambiguous. Trimming removed 3 bases from V and 2 bases from J, with 10 bases in between. Germline V gene data show CDR1 as KGHSH and CDR2 as LQKENI. CDR3 length equals 14 residues. The CDR3, as DNA: TGTGCCAGCTCACCCCCGGGAATCAACTATGGCTACACCTTC. Encoded protein: CASSPPGINYGYTF. The complete variable domain, with remaining parts taken from reference TRBV18 and TRBJ1-2, reads NAGVMQNPRHLVRRRGQEARLRCSPMKGHSHVYWYRQLPEEGLKFMVYLQKENIIDESGMPKERFSAEFPKEGPSILRIQQVVRGDSAAYFCASSPPGINYGYTFGSGTRLTVV.

The chain uses TRBV7-9 and TRBJ2-7; D not resolved. Germline V gene lookup returns CDR1 SEHNR and CDR2 FQNEAQ (reference sequence). The CDR3 sequence is 13 residues long. With 7 bases removed from V and 6 bases from J, the gap between germline ends came to 16 bases. This CDR3 is CASTHSGVSEQYF. CDR3 DNA sequence: TGTGCCAGCACCCATTCTGGGGTCTCCGAGCAGTACTTC. Using reference TRBV7-9 and TRBJ2-7 for the parts outside the CDR3, the full variable domain is DTGVSQNPRHKITKRGQNVTFRCDPISEHNRLYWYRQTLGQGPEFLTYFQNEAQLEKSRLLSDRFSAERPKGSFSTLEIQRTEQGDSAMYLCASTHSGVSEQYFGPGTRLTVT.

The rearrangement uses TRBV6-6 and TRBJ2-1; possible D gene TRBD1, 6 bases. Germline V CDR1 and CDR2: MNHNY, SVGAGI (reference sequence). This CDR3 region has 16 residues. The V end lost 6 bases, the J end lost 1 base, and 16 bases lay between the germline ends. DNA of the CDR3: TGTGCCAGCAGACCCCAAACAGGGAAGTCCTACAATGAGCAGTTCTTC. The encoded protein is CASRPQTGKSYNEQFF.

This rearrangement joins TRBV11-2 to TRBJ1-4; the D is unclear. V dropped 5 bases and J dropped 8 bases, with 21 bases sitting between them. The CDR3 loop spans 16 amino acids. Germline V gene data show CDR1 as SGHAT and CDR2 as FQNNGV. Here the CDR3 DNA reads TGTGCCAGCAGCCACGTGACGCACACGCGCGACGAAAAACTGTTTTTT. This sequence encodes CASSHVTHTRDEKLFF. The complete variable domain, with remaining parts taken from reference TRBV11-2 and TRBJ1-4, reads EAGVAQSPRYKIIEKRQSVAFWCNPISGHATLYWYQQILGQGPKLLIQFQNNGVVDDSQLPKDRFSAERLKGVDSTLKIQPAKLEDSAVYLCASSHVTHTRDEKLFFGSGTQLSVL.

J is TRBJ2-3 and V is TRBV12-5, with 10 bases matching TRBD1. Germline CDR1 and CDR2: LGHNT and FRNRAP. The CDR3 extends over 17 amino acids. The junction had 12 bases not matched to a gene; V was cut back by 2 bases and J by 7 bases. CDR3 region: CASGLNLLRDRGNTQYF. The CDR3 nucleotides are TGTGCTAGTGGTTTGAATCTATTGCGGGACAGGGGTAATACGCAGTATTTT.

The chain joins TRBV6-1 to TRBJ1-5; D call uncertain. The CDR3 contains 15 residues. Germline CDR1 is MNHNS and CDR2 is SASEGT. V dropped 3 bases and J dropped 0 bases, with 9 bases sitting between them. Written as DNA, the CDR3 is TGTGCCAGCAGTGATTTGGCGGATAGCAATCAGCCCCAGCATTTT. Its translation is CASSDLADSNQPQHF.

This rearrangement joins TRBV29-1 to TRBJ2-5; D may be TRBD1 (5 bases). The V end was cut by 4 bases, the J end by 1 base, with 10 bases between. This CDR3 contains 13 residues. Germline CDR1 is SQVTM and CDR2 is ANQGSEA. CDR3 sequence reads: CSVVQGFQETQYF. The CDR3, as DNA: TGCAGCGTTGTTCAGGGATTCCAAGAGACCCAGTACTTC. Based on the CDR3 plus reference TRBV29-1 and TRBJ2-5, the full variable domain is SAVISQKPSRDICQRGTSLTIQCQVDSQVTMMFWYRQQPGQSLTLIATANQGSEATYESGFVIDKFPISRPNLTFSTLTVSNMSPEDSSIYLCSVVQGFQETQYFGPGTRLLVL.

The chain recombines TRBV7-3 with TRBJ2-7; no clear D. The CDR3 spans 14 residues. Looked up from germline, CDR1 is SGHTA and CDR2 is FQGTGA. Trimming stripped 6 bases from V and 0 bases from J, with 12 bases between. This CDR3 reads CASSSSGFSYEQYF. Here the CDR3 DNA reads TGTGCCAGCAGTTCCTCAGGTTTCTCCTACGAGCAGTACTTC.

V usage is TRBV5-8 and J usage is TRBJ1-1; the D gene is possibly TRBD1 (6 bases). The CDR3 length is 14 residues. Germline-derived CDR1 and CDR2 are SGHTS and YDEGEE. The V and J ends lost 1 base and 5 bases respectively, with 12 bases between them. The CDR3 is CASSLRGGQTEAFF. The CDR3 coding sequence is TGTGCCAGCAGCTTGAGGGGGGGGCAAACTGAAGCTTTCTTT.

The chain carries TRBV19 and TRBJ1-2; D ambiguous. Trimming took off 2 bases at V and 0 bases at J, with 10 bases between the two ends. The CDR3 is made up of 15 amino acids. The germline gives CDR1 LNHDA, CDR2 SQIVND (reference sequence). CDR3 region: CASSISPYSNYGYTF. The CDR3 DNA reads TGTGCCAGTAGTATAAGCCCGTATTCTAACTATGGCTACACCTTC.

This rearrangement joins TRBV5-1 to TRBJ2-1, with 8 bases that match TRBD2. There are 16 residues in the CDR3. Trimming removed 0 bases from V and 9 bases from J; junction bases left unmatched: 11. Germline CDR1 is SGHRS and CDR2 is YFSETQ. The CDR3 DNA reads as TGCGCCAGCAGCTTGGGGACTAGCCAGAGTTTGGGTGAGCAGTTCTTC. Its translation: CASSLGTSQSLGEQFF.

V usage is TRBV6-5 and J usage is TRBJ1-2; D perhaps matches TRBD1 (6 bases). Trimming pared 5 bases from V and 6 bases from J, leaving 13 bases between. This CDR3 has 13 amino acids. Germline lookup yields CDR1 MNHEY and CDR2 SVGAGI. Here the CDR3 reads CASSAGQSNGYTF. DNA of the CDR3: TGTGCCAGCAGTGCCGGACAGAGTAATGGCTACACCTTC.

The rearrangement links TRBV4-3 to TRBJ2-5; D could derive from TRBD1 or TRBD2 (5 bases each). Trimming cost V 0 bases and J 5 bases, with 13 bases left between them. Per germline, CDR1 LGHNA and CDR2 YSLEER. This CDR3 is built from 15 residues. CDR3 in amino acids: CASSQERGRLETQYF. In nucleotides, the CDR3 is TGCGCCAGCAGCCAAGAGAGGGGCCGATTGGAGACCCAGTACTTC.

The rearrangement joins TRBV28 to TRBJ1-4, with no clear D. Germline V gene data show CDR1 as MDHEN and CDR2 as SYDVKM. The CDR3 is made up of 14 amino acids. V lost 5 bases, J lost 8 bases, and 15 bases lay in between. CDR3 in amino acids: CASSPAPREEKLFF. As DNA, the CDR3 is TGTGCCAGCAGTCCGGCCCCGAGGGAAGAAAAACTGTTTTTT.

The genes are TRBV18 and TRBJ1-3, with D perhaps TRBD1 (5 bases). Deletions cut 3 bases from V and 3 bases from J, with 15 bases between. The CDR3 is made up of 16 amino acids. Per the germline V gene, CDR1 is KGHSH and CDR2 is LQKENI. The CDR3 reads CASSPRGLSLGNTIYF. The CDR3 DNA reads as TGTGCCAGCTCACCTAGGGGCCTCAGCCTTGGAAACACCATATATTTT.

The chain uses TRBV18 and TRBJ1-5; D remains unclear. This CDR3 region has 14 residues. Trimming took off 3 bases at V and 9 bases at J, with 15 bases between the two ends. Germline loops: CDR1 KGHSH, CDR2 LQKENI. The CDR3 DNA reads as TGTGCCAGCTCACCGGACGGAGAACATCGGCCCCAGCATTTT. It translates to CASSPDGEHRPQHF.

The gene calls are TRBV7-8 and TRBJ1-1; D is ambiguous. Germline CDR1 and CDR2: SGHVS and FQNEAQ. CDR3 length equals 14 residues. The V gene lost 1 base and the J gene lost 0 bases, with 6 bases spanning the gap. The CDR3 sequence is CASSLEELNTEAFF. In nucleotides, the CDR3 is TGTGCCAGCAGCTTAGAGGAGTTGAACACTGAAGCTTTCTTT.

The V call is TRBV11-1, the J call TRBJ1-1; TRBD1 is a possible D gene (6 bases). V lost 2 bases and J lost 4, with 11 bases in between. The CDR3 extends over 14 amino acids. Germline values: CDR1 SGHAT, CDR2 FQDESV (reference sequence). The CDR3 nucleotides read TGTGCCAGCAGCTTATTAGGGGGTGGCACTGAAGCTTTCTTT. Protein: CASSLLGGGTEAFF.

This chain links TRBV10-3 with TRBJ2-1; D not certain. CDR1 and CDR2 (germline): ENHRY, SYGVKD. The CDR3 is 11 residues long. V was cut by 3 bases and J by 8 bases, with 5 bases left in between. This chain's CDR3 is CAISDSHEQFF. CDR3 in DNA: TGTGCCATCAGTGACAGTCATGAGCAGTTCTTC.

The chain joins TRBV19 to TRBJ2-5, with TRBD2 identical over 11 bases. V gave up 8 bases and J gave up 4 bases; unmatched junction bases: 3. From germline, CDR1 is LNHDA and CDR2 SQIVND (reference sequence). The CDR3 sequence is 13 residues long. CDR3 DNA: TGTGCCAGTGGCGGACTAGCGGGAGAGACCCAGTACTTC. This translates into CASGGLAGETQYF.

This clone was seen a single time. The CDR3 region is CASSFGSGRRTDTQYF. The CDR3 coding sequence is TGTGCCAGCAGCTTCGGGAGCGGGAGGCGCACAGATACGCAGTATTTT. The V gene is TRBV7-2, the J gene TRBJ2-3; TRBD2 agrees at 9 bases. Trimming removed 3 bases from V and 1 base from J; junction bases left unmatched: 5. The CDR3 covers 16 residues. Germline CDR1 reads SGHTA; CDR2 reads FQGNSA. Supplemented by reference TRBV7-2 and TRBJ2-3, the full variable domain reads GAGVSQSPSNKVTEKGKDVELRCDPISGHTALYWYRQSLGQGLEFLIYFQGNSAPDKSGLPSDRFSAERTGGSVSTLTIQRTQQEDSAVYLCASSFGSGRRTDTQYFGPGTRLTVL.

This chain uses TRBV19 with TRBJ2-3; 7 bases line up with TRBD2. J was trimmed by 1 base and V by 6 bases; bases with no gene match: 10. CDR1 and CDR2 (germline): LNHDA, SQIVND (reference sequence). The CDR3 sequence is 16 residues long. CDR3 coding DNA: TGTGCCAGTAGATCCTCCGGACTAGAAGGCACAGATACGCAGTATTTT. This translates into CASRSSGLEGTDTQYF.

The rearrangement links TRBV29-1 to TRBJ2-7; possible D gene TRBD1, 6 bases. V shed 6 bases and J shed 4 bases, with 22 bases lying between them. This CDR3 is 15 amino acids long. Looked up from germline, CDR1 is SQVTM and CDR2 is ANQGSEA. CDR3 DNA: TGCAGCGTATTACAAGACAGGTTGAGGGGTTACGAGCAGTACTTC. Amino acid sequence: CSVLQDRLRGYEQYF.